This is a list of T cell receptor beta chains from one sample in a study of blood T cell repertoires in COVID-19. The method was immunoSEQ multiplex PCR; TCRdb's version includes in-frame clones alone and lacks a portion of them. In the table there are some 140,000 clones, almost 80% of which are singletons. Sequences were obtained from peripheral blood. The receptor source for this set is a man in his 60s who had recovered from COVID-19. Each CDR3 is given with its conserved first and last residue. A D gene is named only where the DNA matches it firmly. Size tells how often a clone was seen (once, few, many) or the class of an expanded clone, and some rows leave it out.

.	TRBJ1-1	.	TRBV5-8	TGTGCCAGCAGCTTTCATTACAGGGACACGGCTTTCTTT	CASSFHYRDTAFF
once	TRBJ1-2	TRBD1	TRBV18	TGTGCCAGCTCACCGGACAGGGCTGACTACACCTTC	CASSPDRADYTF
few	TRBJ2-1	.	TRBV19	TGTGCCAGTAGTTCGTTGTCAGGCCCATCCTACAATGAGCAGTTCTTC	CASSSLSGPSYNEQFF
.	TRBJ1-1	TRBD1	TRBV20-1	TGCAGTGCTAGTGACAGGGGATCGAACACTGAAGCTTTCTTT	CSASDRGSNTEAFF
few	TRBJ2-7	TRBD1	TRBV7-2	TGTGCCAGCAGCCACCGGGACAGGGGTTGGACCTACGAGCAGTACTTC	CASSHRDRGWTYEQYF
.	TRBJ2-1	.	TRBV27	TGTGCCAGCAGTTTAAGGCAGGGAGGTTACAATGAGCAGTTCTTC	CASSLRQGGYNEQFF
.	TRBJ1-5	TRBD1	TRBV4-3	TGCGCCAGCAGCCAGGGGACAGGGACGTTGCCCCAGCATTTT	CASSQGTGTLPQHF
.	TRBJ1-1	.	TRBV6-2/TRBV6-3	TGTGCCAGCAGTTACGTTTTCGCTGAAGCTTTCTTT	CASSYVFAEAFF
.	TRBJ1-4	TRBD1	TRBV10-3	TGTGCCATCAGGACAGGGAATGAAAAACTGTTTTTT	CAIRTGNEKLFF
once	TRBJ2-5	.	TRBV19	TGTGCCAGTAGTATGCTAAGGGCGGGGAATATTGAGACCCAGTACTTC	CASSMLRAGNIETQYF
.	TRBJ2-2	.	TRBV25-1	TGTGCCAGCAGTAAAGCAGGGGATACCGGGGAGCTGTTTTTT	CASSKAGDTGELFF
.	TRBJ1-1	.	TRBV13	TGTGCCAGCAGCTTAGGGCGGGGATTGATAACGGACACTGAAGCTTTCTTT	CASSLGRGLITDTEAFF
.	TRBJ2-2	.	TRBV18	TGTGCCAGCTCACCAGGGGAGGCCGGGGAGCTGTTTTTT	CASSPGEAGELFF
.	TRBJ2-1	.	TRBV19	TGTGCCAGTAGTATTAAGGCTAGCCTTTACAATGAGCAGTTCTTC	CASSIKASLYNEQFF
.	TRBJ2-2	TRBD1	TRBV24-1	TGTGCCACCAGTGAGTCGGGACAGGGCAACACCGGGGAGCTGTTTTTT	CATSESGQGNTGELFF
.	TRBJ2-5	.	TRBV6-2/TRBV6-3	TGTGCCAGCAGTTACCACTCTGGAGAGACCCAGTACTTC	CASSYHSGETQYF
.	TRBJ2-7	TRBD1	TRBV7-3	TGTGCCAGCAGCTTAACCCCCCCCGGGACAGGGTCCTACGAGCAGTACTTC	CASSLTPPGTGSYEQYF
few	TRBJ1-4	.	TRBV4-2	TGTGCCAGCAGCCAATTGAGCGAAAAACTGTTTTTT	CASSQLSEKLFF
many	TRBJ2-5	.	TRBV19	TGTGCCAGTAGTAGGGCCCGGGCGGGCGATAGGGAGACCCAGTACTTC	CASSRARAGDRETQYF
.	TRBJ1-4	.	TRBV19	TGTGCCAGTAGTCTGCAGGGTGGTGAAAAACTGTTTTTT	CASSLQGGEKLFF
.	TRBJ1-2	.	TRBV28	TGTGCCAGCAGCCCCTCGGGGGGGCGCGGGTATGGCTACACCTTC	CASSPSGGRGYGYTF
.	TRBJ2-7	TRBD1	TRBV28	TGTGCCAGCAGTACCCTGGGACAGCGAATCTCCTACGAGCAGTACTTC	CASSTLGQRISYEQYF
.	TRBJ2-5	TRBD1	TRBV18	TGTGCCAGCATCCGGGACAGGGATCGTGAGACCCAGTACTTC	CASIRDRDRETQYF
.	TRBJ2-1	TRBD2	TRBV5-4	TGTGCCAGCAGCTTGGGGGGACTAGAGGACAGTGAGCAGTTCTTC	CASSLGGLEDSEQFF
.	TRBJ2-5	TRBD2	TRBV20-1	TGCAGTGCTAGTGGGACTAGCGGGTTTTGGGGACAAGAGACCCAGTACTTC	CSASGTSGFWGQETQYF
.	TRBJ2-7	TRBD1	TRBV10-3	TGTGCCATCAGTGAGTCCTCAGGGACAGGGAACGAGCAGTACTTC	CAISESSGTGNEQYF
.	TRBJ2-1	.	TRBV3-1/TRBV3-2	TGTGCCAGCAGCCAAGATAATCGGCAGGGCAATGAGCAGTTCTTC	CASSQDNRQGNEQFF
.	TRBJ1-5	.	TRBV2	TGTGCCAGCAGGGGGGGGAATCGGAATCAGCCCCAGCATTTT	CASRGGNRNQPQHF
.	TRBJ2-3	.	TRBV28	TGTGCCAGCAGTTTGACAGTTCATAGCACAGATACGCAGTATTTT	CASSLTVHSTDTQYF
.	TRBJ2-2	.	TRBV5-6	TGTGCCAGCAGCTATAGATTCACCGGGGAGCTGTTTTTT	CASSYRFTGELFF
.	TRBJ1-5	.	TRBV24-1	TGTGCCACCAGTGCCGTTGGAGGGACTGAGGGCAATCAGCCCCAGCATTTT	CATSAVGGTEGNQPQHF
.	TRBJ2-5	TRBD1	TRBV5-1	TGCGCCAGCAGCAGAGGACAGGGGATGTTGGAGACCCAGTACTTC	CASSRGQGMLETQYF
.	TRBJ1-6	.	TRBV3-1/TRBV3-2	TGTGCCAGCAGCCGTTGGACAGTGGATAATTCACCCCTCCACTTT	CASSRWTVDNSPLHF
.	TRBJ1-1	.	TRBV28	TGTGCCAGCAGTTTTCACAACGCAGCTTTCTTT	CASSFHNAAFF
.	TRBJ2-5	.	TRBV11-2	TGTGCCAGCAGCTCCCGTCCCCAAGAGACCCAGTACTTC	CASSSRPQETQYF
.	TRBJ2-1	TRBD1	TRBV18	TGTGCCAGCTCAGCGGGGACAGGGACTCTCAATGAGCAGTTCTTC	CASSAGTGTLNEQFF
.	TRBJ1-6	.	TRBV7-6	TGTGCCAGCAGCTTACAGGGAAATTCACCCCTCCACTTT	CASSLQGNSPLHF
.	TRBJ2-5	TRBD2	TRBV9	TGTGCCAGCAGCGTAGGTAGCGGGGGGACTCAAGAGACCCAGTACTTC	CASSVGSGGTQETQYF
.	TRBJ1-1	.	TRBV15	TGTGCCACCAGCAGAGAGCAGGCGGGCACTGAAGCTTTCTTT	CATSREQAGTEAFF
many	TRBJ1-5	.	TRBV25-1	TGTGCCAGCCAACAGTTCCAAGATCAGCCCCAGCATTTT	CASQQFQDQPQHF
.	TRBJ1-3	.	TRBV30	TGTGCCTGGAGTGTATTGTCGATGAGGGTCAGAAACACCATATATTTT	CAWSVLSMRVRNTIYF
.	TRBJ1-1	.	TRBV5-1	TGCGCCAGCAGCTTGGCCGGCGTACCGGGCACTGAAGCTTTCTTT	CASSLAGVPGTEAFF
.	TRBJ1-1	TRBD1	TRBV15	TGTGCCACCAGCGGAGCCCCGGACAGGGAGACTGAAGCTTTCTTT	CATSGAPDRETEAFF
.	TRBJ2-5	TRBD1	TRBV29-1	TGCAGCGTTGAGCCTTCCGGGACAGGGTGGGAGACCCAGTACTTC	CSVEPSGTGWETQYF
.	TRBJ1-1	.	TRBV3-1/TRBV3-2	TGTGCCAGCAGCCTAGGACTTTACACTGAAGCTTTCTTT	CASSLGLYTEAFF
.	TRBJ1-5	.	TRBV19	TGTGCCAGTAGGGGACAAGGGTCGTATAGCAATCAGCCCCAGCATTTT	CASRGQGSYSNQPQHF
.	TRBJ1-1	.	TRBV6-5	TGTGCCAGCAGCCACGGGGGGCTAATGAACACTGAAGCTTTCTTT	CASSHGGLMNTEAFF
.	TRBJ2-2	.	TRBV4-2	TGTGCCAGCAGCCAAGATGGAGCTAGACCCGGGGAGCTGTTTTTT	CASSQDGARPGELFF
.	TRBJ2-5	.	TRBV28	TGTGCCAGCAGTTCCCTTCAGGGCGGTCAAGAGACCCAGTACTTC	CASSSLQGGQETQYF
.	TRBJ2-1	.	TRBV7-9	TGTGCCAGCAGCTTAGTATTACGGGACACGGGGTACAATGAGCAGTTCTTC	CASSLVLRDTGYNEQFF
once	TRBJ1-6	.	TRBV6-2/TRBV6-3	TGTGCCAGCAGTTACCTGGGGCCAGGTTATCCTTCACCCCTCCACTTT	CASSYLGPGYPSPLHF
once	TRBJ2-2	.	TRBV7-2	TGTGCCAGCAGCCCGGGGGGACAGGCCACCGGGGAGCTGTTTTTT	CASSPGGQATGELFF
.	TRBJ1-1	.	TRBV27	TGTGCCAGCAGTATCGGGGGTGAAGCTTTCTTT	CASSIGGEAFF
.	TRBJ2-3	TRBD1	TRBV15	TGTGCCACCAGCAGAGGGGACAGGGGGCGGACAGATACGCAGTATTTT	CATSRGDRGRTDTQYF